Below, 22 T cell receptor beta chains from the same sample are listed, as sequenced in a study of monozygotic twins with inflammatory bowel disease. TCRdb reanalyzed the 5' RACE reads and collapses them to one entry per CDR3 protein, without DNA. This sample's clone table lists some 150,000 distinct CDR3 sequences. Sequencing input: blood. These receptors came from a human donor with ulcerative colitis or Crohn's disease, or a healthy co-twin of an affected twin (not recorded which).

The V gene is TRBV12-3 or TRBV12-4, the J gene TRBJ1-6; the TCRdb call, TRBD1, lacks DNA for checking. This CDR3 region has 14 residues. This CDR3 reads CASSPTGGDSPLHF.

The rearrangement uses TRBV27 and TRBJ1-5; TCRdb's D call of TRBD1 is untestable without DNA. Looked up from germline, CDR1 is MNHEY and CDR2 is SMNVEV (reference sequence). The CDR3 runs 13 residues. CDR3: CASTEGGNQPQHF.

The V and J genes are TRBV28 and TRBJ2-2; TCRdb's assignment of TRBD1 cannot be checked, as there is no DNA. The germline gives CDR1 MDHEN, CDR2 SYDVKM. CDR3 length: 21 amino acids. This chain's CDR3 is CASNLNRDPARKRANTGELFF.

The chain carries TRBV5-4 and TRBJ2-7; TCRdb's assignment of TRBD1 cannot be checked, as there is no DNA. This CDR3 is built from 15 residues. CDR1 is SGHNT and CDR2 is YYREEE in the germline V gene (reference sequence). The CDR3 sequence: CASSLDRGRGGEQYF.

This chain connects TRBV30 to TRBJ1-5. CDR1 GTSNPN and CDR2 SVGIG come from the germline V gene (reference sequence). The length of the CDR3 is 13 residues. CDR3: CAWSVRGFQPQHF.

The rearrangement links TRBV29-1 to TRBJ2-7; absent DNA, TCRdb's TRBD1 call cannot be checked. Germline V gene sequence: CDR1 SQVTM, CDR2 ANQGSEA. There are 12 residues in the CDR3. The CDR3 loop reads CSFSGTDYEQYF.

The rearrangement uses TRBV11-2 and TRBJ2-3; TCRdb's D call of TRBD2 is untestable without DNA. Germline V CDR1 and CDR2: SGHAT, FQNNGV. This CDR3 has 18 residues. The CDR3 sequence: CASSFVLLSGRRKDTQYF.

This chain connects TRBV20-1 to TRBJ2-1. This CDR3 spans 12 amino acids. Germline CDR1 is DFQATT and CDR2 is SNEGSKA (reference sequence). CDR3: CSARDYSNEQFF.

This rearrangement joins TRBV19 to TRBJ2-1; TCRdb's D gene call, TRBD1, goes unchecked for lack of DNA. This CDR3 contains 15 residues. From germline, CDR1 is LNHDA and CDR2 SQIVND (reference sequence). The CDR3: CASRPPGTPYNEQFF.

The V call is TRBV29-1, the J call TRBJ1-1. The CDR3 consists of 14 residues. CDR1 and CDR2 (germline): SQVTM, ANQGSEA. CDR3 sequence: CSVPREGLSTEAFF.

This chain joins TRBV6-1 and TRBJ2-4. The CDR3 loop spans 13 amino acids. Germline values: CDR1 MNHNS, CDR2 SASEGT. The CDR3 loop is CASREESKNIQYF.

V usage is TRBV4-3 and J usage is TRBJ2-3; TCRdb lists TRBD2, though no DNA is available to test this call. Germline V CDR1 and CDR2: LGHNA, YSLEER. The CDR3 is 18 residues long. The CDR3 spells CASSQDRASGSYTDTQYF.

The V call is TRBV5-1, the J call TRBJ2-3; TCRdb outputs TRBD1, but without DNA this stays unchecked. Looked up from germline, CDR1 is SGHRS and CDR2 is YFSETQ. The CDR3 loop spans 16 amino acids. The CDR3: CASSSPDRVDSHTQYF.

V is TRBV12-3 or TRBV12-4 and J is TRBJ2-1; checking the TCRdb D call of TRBD1 is not possible without DNA. This CDR3 is 16 amino acids long. The CDR3 spells CASLSRGGLTYNEQFF.

The chain links TRBV7-2 to TRBJ1-4; TCRdb proposes TRBD1, but this gene call is untestable without DNA. CDR1 and CDR2 from the germline V gene are SGHTA and FQGNSA. The CDR3 runs 15 residues. Here the CDR3 reads CASSTNRGANEKLFF.

The J gene is TRBJ1-6, the V gene TRBV20-1; TCRdb returns TRBD1, unconfirmable since there is no DNA. The CDR3 loop spans 14 amino acids. CDR1 and CDR2 from the germline V gene are DFQATT and SNEGSKA (reference sequence). The CDR3 sequence: CSASSRGVRSPLHF.

V is TRBV19 and J is TRBJ1-1; TCRdb proposes TRBD1, but this gene call is untestable without DNA. CDR3 size: 13 residues. Looked up from germline, CDR1 is LNHDA and CDR2 is SQIVND (reference sequence). This CDR3 reads CASSDSHHTEAFF.

The chain combines TRBV12-3 or TRBV12-4 with TRBJ2-7; TCRdb proposes TRBD1, but this gene call is untestable without DNA. The CDR3 is 15 amino acids. CDR3 sequence: CASSSGTGGPYEQYF.

CDR3: CASSPSQGTEAFF. The gene calls are TRBV7-7 and TRBJ1-1; TCRdb picks TRBD1, but there is no DNA to check that call. Germline V gene data show CDR1 as SSHAT and CDR2 as FNYEAQ (reference sequence). The CDR3 covers 13 residues.

The rearrangement uses TRBV5-1 and TRBJ1-1; checking the TCRdb D call of TRBD1 is not possible without DNA. The CDR3 is 13 residues long. Germline loops: CDR1 SGHRS, CDR2 YFSETQ. CDR3 residues: CASRQQGNTEAFF.

CDR3: CASSQEGTGGAEGYEQYF. V and J are TRBV3-1 and TRBJ2-7; absent DNA, TCRdb's TRBD1 call cannot be checked. From germline, CDR1 is LGHDT and CDR2 YNNKEL (reference sequence). This CDR3 region has 18 residues.

The genes are TRBV1 and TRBJ1-4; TCRdb picks TRBD1, but there is no DNA to check that call. TRBV1 is designated a pseudogene. The CDR3 runs 15 residues. The CDR3 loop reads CTSSKDRDRWEKLFF.